This T cell receptor beta chain derives from a study of T cell responses to AZD1222 COVID-19 vaccine. Clones were sequenced by immunoSEQ multiplex PCR, and TCRdb holds only the in-frame ones, with some missing. The sample holds some 130,000 clones, 90% seen once. This CDR3 contains 12 residues. Deletions cut 4 bases from V and 2 bases from J, with 4 bases between. Germline values: CDR1 SGHNT, CDR2 YYREEE (reference sequence). Specimen: peripheral blood, collected on day 0 of AZD1222 vaccination. The V call is TRBV5-4, the J call TRBJ2-1; D call uncertain. This clonotype was obtained from an adult in good health. CDR3 coding DNA: TGTGCCAGCAGCGTCACCTACAATGAGCAGTTCTTC. Translated, it gives CASSVTYNEQFF.